This T cell receptor (beta chain) was sequenced during a study of shared clonotypes between healthy human individuals. Over several immunoSEQ plates, each subset's genomic DNA was distributed in even portions. Method: immunoSEQ multiplex PCR; TCRdb's copy keeps in-frame clones and lacks some. Of some 1,100,000 clones listed, more than 75% are singletons. Between the trimmed V and J ends, which lost 5 bases and 0 bases, there was a span of 14 bases. Germline CDR1 MNHEY, CDR2 SMNVEV (reference sequence). This CDR3 comprises 16 residues. This clone was detected a few times. The chain recombines TRBV27 with TRBJ2-4; D may be TRBD1 (6 bases). This TCR was recovered from a man aged 18 to 35 in good health. Some clones in this sample may be carry-over from other donors' samples. The sequenced sample consisted of memory CD4+ T cells from PBMCs. As to subset: CD45RA-negative fraction. CDR3 region: CASSLQGALAKNIQYF. Here the CDR3 DNA reads TGTGCCAGCAGTCTACAGGGTGCCTTAGCCAAAAACATTCAGTACTTC.